These 11 T cell receptor beta chains share one sample of origin, sequenced in a study of blood T cell repertoires in COVID-19. Here immunoSEQ multiplex PCR was the method, and the copy in TCRdb shows in-frame clones only, minus some. The sample records about 280,000 clones, 86% being singletons. Sequencing was done on a sample of peripheral blood. These receptors all come from a woman aged 30 to 39 with active or convalescent COVID-19.

The chain employs TRBV6-6 and TRBJ1-5; TRBD1 is a possible D gene (5 bases). Deletions cut 0 bases from V and 2 bases from J, with 11 bases between. The CDR3 is 16 residues long. CDR1 and CDR2 (germline): MNHNY, SVGAGI (reference sequence). The CDR3 loop is CASSYSGGMGNQPQHF. Written as DNA, the CDR3 is TGTGCCAGCAGTTACTCGGGGGGAATGGGCAATCAGCCCCAGCATTTT.

Only a few counts were recorded for this clone. V usage is TRBV7-2 and J usage is TRBJ1-3; TRBD1 might be the D (6 bases). Looked up from germline, CDR1 is SGHTA and CDR2 is FQGNSA. V was shortened by 1 base and J by 3 bases, with 7 bases between the two germline ends. The length of the CDR3 is 14 residues. This CDR3 is CASSLVDSGNTIYF. In DNA, the CDR3 is TGTGCCAGCAGCTTAGTGGACAGTGGAAACACCATATATTTT.

This chain connects TRBV19 to TRBJ2-1; D might be TRBD1 (5 bases). This CDR3 has 16 residues. Germline V gene lookup returns CDR1 LNHDA and CDR2 SQIVND (reference sequence). Trimming removed 4 bases from V and 0 bases from J, with 13 bases in between. The CDR3 region is CASSNLGHRSYNEQFF. CDR3 nucleotides: TGTGCCAGTAGTAACCTCGGACACCGCTCCTACAATGAGCAGTTCTTC.

The rearrangement joins TRBV7-9 to TRBJ1-3; no clear D. The CDR3 contains 12 residues. Germline V gene lookup returns CDR1 SEHNR and CDR2 FQNEAQ (reference sequence). V lost 1 base, J lost 8 bases, and 6 bases lay in between. CDR3: CASSLEEDTIYF. CDR3 DNA: TGTGCCAGCAGCTTAGAGGAGGACACCATATATTTT.

The CDR3 DNA sequence: TGTGCCAGCAGCTTAGCAAGGGGCACCGGGGAGCTGTTTTTT. This sequence encodes CASSLARGTGELFF. The chain couples TRBV11-3 to TRBJ2-2, with D possibly TRBD1 on 5 matching bases. The V end was cut by 1 base, the J end by 4 bases, with 7 bases between. The CDR3 is 14 amino acids. Germline CDR1 reads SGHNT; CDR2 reads YENEEA.

The rearrangement uses TRBV11-2 and TRBJ2-7; D remains unclear. This CDR3 comprises 15 residues. V lost 0 bases to trimming and J lost 0 bases, with 9 bases between them. The germline V gene encodes CDR1 SGHAT and CDR2 FQNNGV. CDR3 DNA sequence: TGTGCCAGCAGCTTAGACCATGGCAGCTCCTACGAGCAGTACTTC. Translated, it gives CASSLDHGSSYEQYF.

The chain uses TRBV30 and TRBJ1-2, with 9 bases matching TRBD1. The germline CDR1 and CDR2 sequences are GTSNPN and SVGIG (reference sequence). The CDR3 length is 14 residues. V was pared by 0 bases and J by 6 bases, with 5 bases of the junction left unmatched. The CDR3 protein is CAWSVGDRVHGYTF. CDR3 nucleotide sequence: TGTGCCTGGAGTGTAGGGGACAGGGTCCATGGCTACACCTTC.

This clone appeared a single time. The chain recombines TRBV28 with TRBJ1-2; D remains ambiguous. Trimming took off 5 bases at V and 4 bases at J, with 8 bases between the two ends. The V gene's germline CDR1 is MDHEN and CDR2 SYDVKM. This CDR3 has 12 residues. CDR3 amino acids: CASSQAGYGYTF. CDR3 coding DNA: TGTGCCAGCAGTCAAGCGGGCTATGGCTACACCTTC.

The chain couples TRBV2 to TRBJ1-3; no clear D. CDR1 and CDR2 from the germline V gene are SNHLY and FYNNEI. The CDR3 has 13 amino acids. The ends were cut back, 4 bases at V and 0 bases at J, with 4 bases in the middle. The CDR3 sequence is CASSGDSGNTIYF. In DNA form, the CDR3 reads TGTGCCAGCAGTGGAGACTCTGGAAACACCATATATTTT.

Remarks on this clone: The sample contains more than one DNA sequence encoding this CDR3. The gene calls are TRBV6-1 and TRBJ1-2, with a weak D call TRBD1 (5 bases). This CDR3 is 14 amino acids long. Germline CDR1 and CDR2: MNHNS and SASEGT. The V end was cut by 0 bases, the J end by 4 bases, with 9 bases between. CDR3 region: CASSEAGRGYGYTF. CDR3 sequence (DNA): TGTGCCAGCAGTGAAGCAGGGAGGGGCTATGGCTACACCTTC.

The chain employs TRBV18 and TRBJ1-5; D call uncertain. This CDR3 is built from 15 residues. Germline loops: CDR1 KGHSH, CDR2 LQKENI. V was clipped by 1 base and J by 0 bases, with 7 bases between them. The CDR3 DNA sequence: TGTGCCAGCTCACCACGGGCAGGTAGCAATCAGCCCCAGCATTTT. Its protein product is CASSPRAGSNQPQHF.